The 32 T cell receptor beta chains listed next were all sequenced from one sample in a study of T cells in Graves' hyperthyroidism and ophthalmopathy. Template material for amplifying TCR beta CDR3 regions consisted of RNA transcripts. HTBI primers were the set used in a first-round RT-PCR of the TCR CDR3. TCRdb reprocessed the multiplex PCR reads with MiXCR, giving one entry per CDR3 protein. The sample lists 500,000 to 600,000 distinct CDR3 sequences, 40% to 50% occurring once. The material sequenced was peripheral blood or thyroid tissue (not recorded which). All receptors come from an adult woman with Graves' disease, either hyperthyroidism or ophthalmopathy (not recorded which).

The chain recombines TRBV28 with TRBJ1-1, with D perhaps matching TRBD1 (5 bases). Per germline, CDR1 MDHEN and CDR2 SYDVKM. V lost 3 bases and J 4 bases, leaving 12 bases between the germline ends. There are 14 residues in the CDR3. The CDR3 DNA reads as TGTGCCAGCAGTTTGAGTCAGGGTCCCACTGAAGCTTTCTTT. Residues: CASSLSQGPTEAFF.

On this clonotype itself: One end of the junction fails to match germline, which may point to a read error. CDR3 coding DNA: TGCGCCAGCAGCTTGGAGGCATCCTCCTACGAGCAGTACTTC. It encodes CASSLEASSYEQYF. The rearrangement joins TRBV11-2 to TRBJ2-7, with D possibly being TRBD2 (5 bases). Germline CDR1 SGHAT, CDR2 FQNNGV. This CDR3 is 14 amino acids long.

This rearrangement joins TRBV7-9 to TRBJ1-1, with D perhaps matching TRBD1 (6 bases). V lost 6 bases to trimming and J lost 9 bases, with 17 bases between them. CDR3 length: 13 amino acids. Germline-derived CDR1 and CDR2 are SEHNR and FQNEAQ (reference sequence). The CDR3 here is CASSPTGDTQAFF. CDR3 DNA sequence: TGTGCCAGCAGTCCAACGGGGGACACACAAGCTTTCTTT.

This clonotype was recorded many times. The V and J genes are TRBV10-3 and TRBJ2-2, with D perhaps matching TRBD1 (6 bases). Germline lookup yields CDR1 ENHRY and CDR2 SYGVKD. CDR3 size: 15 residues. V was pared by 5 bases and J by 3 bases, with 13 bases between. The CDR3 loop reads CAISPSSGDTGELFF. In nucleotides, the CDR3 is TGTGCCATCAGTCCTTCATCAGGGGACACCGGGGAGCTGTTTTTT.

This clonotype turned up a few times. One end of the junction fails to match germline, which may point to a read error. The V gene is TRBV10-2, the J gene TRBJ1-3; D possibly corresponds to TRBD1 (6 bases). This CDR3 contains 17 residues. CDR1 WSHSY and CDR2 SAAADI come from the germline V gene. The CDR3 reads CASSYGGPISSGNTIYF. CDR3 bases: TGTGCCAGCAGTTACGGGGGGCCGATAAGCTCTGGAAACACCATATATTTT.

The genes are TRBV2 and TRBJ2-3; 11 positions match TRBD2. This CDR3 is 16 amino acids long. CDR1 is SNHLY and CDR2 is FYNNEI in the germline V gene. The ends lost 3 bases at V and 4 bases at J; junction bases unmatched: 6. CDR3 in DNA: TGTGCCAGCAGTGACCTGGGACTAGCGGCCGCAGATACGCAGTATTTT. This gives the protein CASSDLGLAAADTQYF.

V usage is TRBV12-3 or TRBV12-4 and J usage is TRBJ1-2, with 7 bases identical to TRBD1. V lost 6 bases and J lost 4; bases outside the gene matches: 11. The length of the CDR3 is 15 residues. CDR3 amino acids: CASSDLGQPSYGYTF. The DNA of the CDR3 is TGTGCCAGCAGCGACTTGGGACAGCCTTCCTATGGCTACACCTTC.

CDR3 region: CASSLDSGSGETQYF. DNA for the CDR3: TGTGCCAGCAGCTTAGACTCCGGTAGCGGAGAGACCCAGTACTTC. The chain uses TRBV7-9 and TRBJ2-5, with D perhaps TRBD2 (6 bases). V gave up 1 base and J gave up 4 bases, with 13 bases separating them. Germline CDR1 is SEHNR and CDR2 is FQNEAQ (reference sequence). The CDR3 has 15 residues.

In its sample, this clonotype was seen many times. The rearrangement uses TRBV3-1 and TRBJ1-2; D is perhaps TRBD1 (6 bases). Germline loops: CDR1 LGHDT, CDR2 YNNKEL (reference sequence). V lost 4 bases, J lost 8 bases, and 11 bases lay in between. This CDR3 is built from 12 residues. The CDR3: CASSLTGRGYTF. CDR3 DNA: TGTGCCAGCAGCCTAACAGGGCGAGGCTACACCTTC.

Notes on this clonotype: A single base separates this from a much larger clone, so it may be a read error. The rearrangement links TRBV13 to TRBJ1-1; D unclear. Germline lookup yields CDR1 PRHDT and CDR2 FYEKMQ (reference sequence). The CDR3 covers 14 residues. CDR3 region: CANSIGLRNTEAFF. CDR3 DNA sequence: TGTGCCAACAGCATCGGACTAAGGAACACTGAAGCTTTCTTT.

The table lists this clonotype with a few counts. CDR3 sequence: CSSKQGDYGYTF. CDR3 bases: TGCAGCTCAAAACAGGGGGACTATGGCTACACCTTC. The V and J genes are TRBV29-1 and TRBJ1-2; 8 bases agree with TRBD1. V trimming: 8 bases; J trimming: 3 bases; junction bases outside the gene matches: 5. Germline CDR1 and CDR2: SQVTM and ANQGSEA. This CDR3 has 12 amino acids.

The CDR3 protein is CAILPMGGRGTYEQYF. CDR3 in DNA: TGTGCCATATTACCCATGGGCGGGAGGGGCACCTACGAGCAGTACTTC. The chain links TRBV6-1 to TRBJ2-7; 9 nucleotides align to TRBD2. The V and J ends lost 10 bases and 2 bases, in that order; junction bases with no gene match: 15. The CDR3 totals 16 residues. The germline gives CDR1 MNHNS, CDR2 SASEGT.

This clonotype occurred a few times. The chain has TRBV10-3 and TRBJ2-1; 8 positions agree with TRBD2. This CDR3 contains 15 residues. Germline V gene sequence: CDR1 ENHRY, CDR2 SYGVKD. V gave up 0 bases and J gave up 9 bases; unmatched junction bases: 7. The CDR3 coding sequence is TGTGCCATCAGTGAGTCCCGGGAGGGCGGTGGTGAGCAGTTCTTC. This sequence encodes CAISESREGGGEQFF.

This chain joins TRBV24-1 and TRBJ2-4; D unclear. Trimming left V 4 bases short and J 6 bases short, with 9 bases between. The CDR3 runs 13 residues. Germline V gives CDR1 KGHDR, CDR2 SFDVKD. The DNA of the CDR3 is TGTGCCACCAGTGACCCAATCCTAAACATTCAGTACTTC. The encoded protein is CATSDPILNIQYF.

On this clonotype itself: This may be a read error, as it is one base from a much larger clone. The V and J genes are TRBV6-1 and TRBJ1-2; D perhaps matches TRBD1 (5 bases). With 4 bases removed from V and 8 bases from J, the gap between germline ends came to 14 bases. Looked up from germline, CDR1 is MNHNS and CDR2 is SASEGT. The CDR3 is 13 residues long. CDR3: CASSGANGDGYTF. CDR3 sequence (DNA): TGTGCCAGCAGTGGAGCGAATGGGGACGGCTACACCTTC.

The gene calls are TRBV15 and TRBJ2-5, with D perhaps TRBD1 (6 bases). This CDR3 is built from 15 residues. Germline V lookup: CDR1 LNHNV, CDR2 YYDKDF (reference sequence). With 2 bases removed from V and 5 bases from J, the gap between germline ends came to 15 bases. The CDR3 loop reads CATSRRQADAETQYF. CDR3 nucleotide sequence: TGTGCCACCAGCAGAAGACAGGCCGATGCCGAGACCCAGTACTTC.

The CDR3 reads CATAPPGRGVYEQYF. The CDR3 region has the DNA TGTGCCACGGCCCCTCCGGGCAGGGGGGTCTACGAGCAGTACTTC. The chain couples TRBV10-3 to TRBJ2-7, with D maybe TRBD1 (7 bases). Germline V gene sequence: CDR1 ENHRY, CDR2 SYGVKD. V was shortened by 10 bases and J by 3 bases, with 22 bases between the two germline ends. This CDR3 spans 15 amino acids.

The gene calls are TRBV5-1 and TRBJ1-1, with D perhaps TRBD1 (5 bases). V lost 7 bases and J lost 3, with 19 bases in between. There are 15 residues in the CDR3. Germline values: CDR1 SGHRS, CDR2 YFSETQ. The CDR3 DNA is TGCGCCAGCTCTCTTGGCCCTGGGGGGGACACTGAAGCTTTCTTT. This gives the protein CASSLGPGGDTEAFF.

This rearrangement joins TRBV29-1 to TRBJ1-2, with no clear D. Germline V lookup: CDR1 SQVTM, CDR2 ANQGSEA. This CDR3 comprises 15 residues. Trimming left V 8 bases short and J 3 bases short, with 22 bases between. CDR3 sequence reads: CSLSGPEGLYYGYTF. DNA for the CDR3: TGCAGCTTATCGGGTCCCGAGGGCCTTTACTATGGCTACACCTTC.

This clonotype has a count of ten or more. V gene TRBV19 combines with J gene TRBJ2-7; 8 positions match TRBD1. V trimming: 5 bases; J trimming: 4 bases; junction bases outside the gene matches: 10. This CDR3 contains 15 residues. Germline V gene lookup returns CDR1 LNHDA and CDR2 SQIVND (reference sequence). CDR3 nucleotide sequence: TGTGCCAGTAGTTCCGCCAGGGGGCATGGGTACGAGCAGTACTTC. Protein sequence: CASSSARGHGYEQYF.

The CDR3 protein is CASSLRQGAGQYF. The CDR3 coding sequence is TGTGCCAGCAGCTTACGTCAGGGGGCCGGGCAGTACTTC. V gene TRBV7-2 combines with J gene TRBJ2-7, with 8 bases that match TRBD1. Unmatched junction bases numbered 6, after V lost 2 bases and J lost 9 bases. The CDR3 has 13 amino acids. Germline V gene lookup returns CDR1 SGHTA and CDR2 FQGNSA.

There are many counts of this clonotype. The chain couples TRBV2 to TRBJ2-2; D is uncertain. The CDR3 runs to 11 residues. Germline values: CDR1 SNHLY, CDR2 FYNNEI. Trimming cost V 7 bases and J 7 bases, with 7 bases left between them. CDR3 residues: CASTWGGELFF. The DNA of the CDR3 is TGTGCCAGCACCTGGGGCGGGGAGCTGTTTTTT. The complete variable domain, with remaining parts taken from reference TRBV2 and TRBJ2-2, reads EPEVTQTPSHQVTQMGQEVILRCVPISNHLYFYWYRQILGQKVEFLVSFYNNEISEKSEIFDDQFSVERPDGSNFTLKIRSTKLEDSAMYFCASTWGGELFFGEGSRLTVL.

V gene TRBV15 combines with J gene TRBJ2-7, with D perhaps matching TRBD1 (6 bases). Germline lookup yields CDR1 LNHNV and CDR2 YYDKDF (reference sequence). The V end lost 5 bases, the J end lost 4 bases, and 18 bases lay between the germline ends. The CDR3 totals 15 residues. CDR3 sequence (DNA): TGTGCCACCAGCCACGGGCAGGGGATTATTTACGAGCAGTACTTC. Encoded protein: CATSHGQGIIYEQYF.

The rearrangement joins TRBV19 to TRBJ1-2, with 9 bases aligning to TRBD1. V shed 4 bases and J 5 bases; nucleotides not matched to a gene: 14. This CDR3 comprises 17 residues. Per germline, CDR1 LNHDA and CDR2 SQIVND (reference sequence). CDR3 region: CASSTGTGSEGSYGYTF. The CDR3, as DNA: TGTGCCAGTAGTACGGGGACAGGGAGCGAGGGTTCGTATGGCTACACCTTC.

This clonotype has at least ten counts. The CDR3 sequence: CASSVGELNTEAFF. In nucleotides, the CDR3 is TGTGCCAGCAGCGTGGGAGAATTGAACACTGAAGCTTTCTTT. The gene calls are TRBV9 and TRBJ1-1; D is uncertain. V shed 2 bases and J shed 0 bases, with 8 bases lying between them. The CDR3 consists of 14 residues. The V gene's germline CDR1 is SGDLS and CDR2 YYNGEE.

The rearrangement links TRBV19 to TRBJ2-5; 11 nucleotides align to TRBD2. The CDR3 contains 12 residues. Germline V lookup: CDR1 LNHDA, CDR2 SQIVND (reference sequence). Germline trimming cut 9 bases from V and 4 bases from J; bases unmatched to any gene: 1. CDR3 amino acids: CASGLAGETQYF. The CDR3 DNA reads TGTGCCAGCGGACTAGCGGGAGAGACCCAGTACTTC.

This clonotype has at least ten counts. The DNA of the CDR3 is TGTGCCAGCAGCTTAGGAGGGAGCGAGACCCAGTACTTC. It is translated as CASSLGGSETQYF. The rearrangement links TRBV7-9 to TRBJ2-5, with a tentative D call TRBD2 (5 bases). Germline CDR1 is SEHNR and CDR2 is FQNEAQ (reference sequence). Trimming cost V 1 base and J 5 bases, with 8 bases left between them. This CDR3 has 13 amino acids.

V gene TRBV29-1 combines with J gene TRBJ2-5; 12 bases agree with TRBD1. Trimming took 8 bases from V and 5 from J; bases not matched to a gene: 9. Germline V lookup: CDR1 SQVTM, CDR2 ANQGSEA. The CDR3 contains 14 residues. CDR3: CSSPGTGGRETQYF. CDR3 DNA sequence: TGCAGCAGCCCCGGGACAGGGGGCCGGGAGACCCAGTACTTC.

The chain carries TRBV20-1 and TRBJ2-7, with TRBD1 matching 7 bases. This CDR3 comprises 15 residues. V shed 4 bases, J shed 0 bases, and the junction held 9 bases outside the gene matches. Germline V gene sequence: CDR1 DFQATT, CDR2 SNEGSKA (reference sequence). The CDR3 reads CSATSYRDSSYEQYF. As DNA, the CDR3 is TGCAGTGCTACGTCATACCGGGACAGCTCCTACGAGCAGTACTTC.

The J gene is TRBJ2-2, the V gene TRBV7-2; D might be TRBD1 (5 bases). Deletions cut 5 bases from V and 5 bases from J, with 30 bases between. The V gene's germline CDR1 is SGHTA and CDR2 FQGNSA. The CDR3 has 20 amino acids. The CDR3 DNA is TGTGCCAGCAGCCAAGATGCCGTTAAGGCCGGACAACCCATGACCGGGGAGCTGTTTTTT. It yields the protein CASSQDAVKAGQPMTGELFF.

Many counts were recorded for this clonotype. V usage is TRBV20-1 and J usage is TRBJ1-2; no firm D call. This CDR3 has 12 residues. Germline V gene sequence: CDR1 DFQATT, CDR2 SNEGSKA (reference sequence). Trimming stripped 3 bases from V and 4 bases from J, with 9 bases between. CDR3 in DNA: TGCAGTGCTAGGGACCCTCTCTATGGCTACACCTTC. Encoded protein: CSARDPLYGYTF.

J is TRBJ2-5 and V is TRBV7-2, with unresolved D. Per the germline V gene, CDR1 is SGHTA and CDR2 is FQGNSA. V dropped 0 bases and J dropped 2 bases, with 10 bases sitting between them. This CDR3 has 15 amino acids. The CDR3 region is CASSLASSEQETQYF. The CDR3 bases are TGTGCCAGCAGCTTAGCGAGTTCAGAGCAAGAGACCCAGTACTTC.